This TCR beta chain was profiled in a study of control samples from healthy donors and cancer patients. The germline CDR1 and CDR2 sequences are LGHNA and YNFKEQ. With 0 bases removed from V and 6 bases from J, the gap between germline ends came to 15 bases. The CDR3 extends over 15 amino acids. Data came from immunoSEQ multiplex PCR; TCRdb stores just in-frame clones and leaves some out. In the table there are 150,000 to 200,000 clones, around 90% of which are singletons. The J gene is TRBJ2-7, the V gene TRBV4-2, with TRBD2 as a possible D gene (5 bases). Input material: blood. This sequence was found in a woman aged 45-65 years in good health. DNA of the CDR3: TGTGCCAGCAGCCAAGAAAACGGGATCCTGAGCGAGCAGTACTTC. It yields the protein CASSQENGILSEQYF.